Listed below are T cell receptor beta chains from one sample, sequenced in a study of CD8 T cells in ankylosing spondylitis. Each CDR3 protein is one row after TCRdb ran MiXCR on the 5' RACE reads. The sample gives about 750,000 distinct CDR3 sequences, 15% to 20% of which show up once; around 20% is in the top ten. The sample taken for sequencing was blood, either unsorted or a sorted T cell fraction (not recorded which). All receptors derive from a male donor with ankylosing spondylitis. The CDR3 runs from the conserved cysteine through the conserved F or W. A D gene is named only where the DNA matches it firmly. Only some rows state a clone size, as once, few, many or a class for expanded clones.

CDR3 | DNA | J | size | V | D
CASRSTASSYEQYF | TGTGCCAGCAGGTCGACGGCGAGCTCCTACGAGCAGTACTTC | TRBJ2-7 | few | TRBV12-3/TRBV12-4 | NA
CASRPEGSEAFF | TGCGCCAGCAGACCGGAGGGTTCTGAAGCTTTCTTT | TRBJ1-1 | few | TRBV5-1 | NA
CAIGPGASGGSSYEQYF | TGTGCCATCGGTCCGGGGGCTAGCGGGGGGAGCTCCTACGAGCAGTACTTC | TRBJ2-7 | few | TRBV10-3 | TRBD2
CASSYRPDSKNIQYF | TGCGCCAGCAGTTACCGACCAGACTCCAAAAACATTCAGTACTTC | TRBJ2-4 | many | TRBV5-1 | NA
CASSLGPVSGRDTGELFF | TGTGCCAGCAGCTTGGGCCCCGTTAGCGGGAGGGACACCGGGGAGCTGTTTTTT | TRBJ2-2 | NA | TRBV11-2 | TRBD2
CASRGQGTDTQYF | TGTGCCAGCAGGGGACAGGGTACAGATACGCAGTATTTT | TRBJ2-3 | many | TRBV6-2/TRBV6-3 | TRBD1
CASSLGDSYTEAFF | TGCGCCAGCAGCTTGGGGGACAGTTACACTGAAGCTTTCTTT | TRBJ1-1 | NA | TRBV5-1 | TRBD1
CASSSESDNTEAFF | TGTGCCAGCAGTTCCGAATCGGACAACACTGAAGCTTTCTTT | TRBJ1-1 | NA | TRBV27 | NA
CASSNDRANTGELFF | TGCGCCAGCAGCAACGACAGGGCGAACACCGGGGAGCTGTTTTTT | TRBJ2-2 | few | TRBV5-1 | TRBD1
CASSPQYNEQFF | TGCGCCAGCAGCCCACAGTACAATGAGCAGTTCTTC | TRBJ2-1 | many | TRBV5-1 | NA
CASSLGSGFPNSNQPQHF | TGTGCCAGCAGTTTAGGGTCAGGGTTCCCAAATAGCAATCAGCCCCAGCATTTT | TRBJ1-5 | many | TRBV12-3/TRBV12-4 | NA
CASSLSRPTDTQYF | TGTGCCAGCAGTTTAAGTCGGCCCACAGATACGCAGTATTTT | TRBJ2-3 | NA | TRBV27 | NA
CSARDHGPSGSYEQYF | TGCAGTGCTAGAGATCACGGCCCTAGCGGGAGCTACGAGCAGTACTTC | TRBJ2-7 | few | TRBV20-1 | TRBD2
CATLQGGQNTQYF | TGTGCCACCCTTCAGGGGGGGCAGAACACGCAGTATTTT | TRBJ2-3 | NA | TRBV12-3/TRBV12-4 | NA
CSAGQGQWDEKLFF | TGCAGTGCTGGACAGGGGCAATGGGATGAAAAACTGTTTTTT | TRBJ1-4 | NA | TRBV20-1 | TRBD1
CASSLDRDFYNEQFF | TGTGCCAGCAGTTTAGACAGGGATTTCTACAATGAGCAGTTCTTC | TRBJ2-1 | many | TRBV27 | TRBD1
CASSYQPGDREFSLTEAFF | TGTGCCAGCAGTTACCAACCAGGGGACAGGGAATTCTCTCTCACTGAAGCTTTCTTT | TRBJ1-1 | few | TRBV6-5 | TRBD1
CASSLTSGYGELFF | TGTGCCAGCAGCTTAACTAGCGGATACGGGGAGCTGTTTTTT | TRBJ2-2 | few | TRBV12-3/TRBV12-4 | TRBD2
CASSQRATGELFF | TGCGCCAGCAGCCAAAGGGCGACCGGGGAGCTGTTTTTT | TRBJ2-2 | NA | TRBV4-1 | NA
CASSWGRVGWPQHF | TGTGCCAGCAGCTGGGGGCGTGTTGGCTGGCCCCAGCATTTT | TRBJ1-5 | many | TRBV11-2 | NA
CASYLTGGPSLGQFF | TGTGCCAGTTACCTAACGGGAGGGCCTTCATTGGGGCAGTTCTTC | TRBJ2-1 | NA | TRBV14 | TRBD2
CSASGIEAFF | TGCAGTGCTTCCGGGATTGAAGCTTTCTTT | TRBJ1-1 | few | TRBV20-1 | NA
CASRGWAGTGANVLTF | TGTGCCAGCAGGGGATGGGCGGGGACTGGGGCCAACGTCCTGACTTTC | TRBJ2-6 | NA | TRBV2 | NA
CASSVKDQGKPSTDTQYF | TGTGCCAGCAGTGTCAAAGATCAGGGAAAGCCTAGCACAGATACGCAGTATTTT | TRBJ2-3 | few | TRBV28 | NA
CASSTTGSGPLHF | TGTGCCAGCAGCACCACAGGGTCCGGACCCCTCCACTTT | TRBJ1-6 | many | TRBV12-3/TRBV12-4 | NA
CASATVRTDKNSPLHF | TGTGCCAGCGCCACAGTACGGACAGATAAAAATTCACCCCTCCACTTT | TRBJ1-6 | once | TRBV12-3/TRBV12-4 | NA
CASSSQRDATDTQYF | TGTGCCAGCAGCTCCCAGCGGGATGCCACAGATACGCAGTATTTT | TRBJ2-3 | few | TRBV11-2 | TRBD2
CASSLGVVAGELFF | TGTGCCAGCAGTTTAGGGGTAGTGGCCGGGGAGCTGTTTTTT | TRBJ2-2 | few | TRBV27 | NA
CASSLPPPASGRTQGANVLTF | TGTGCCAGCAGTTTGCCCCCTCCAGCAAGCGGGAGGACTCAGGGGGCCAACGTCCTGACTTTC | TRBJ2-6 | few | TRBV28 | TRBD2
CASTLGLEANVLTF | TGTGCCAGCACCCTGGGACTGGAGGCCAACGTCCTGACTTTC | TRBJ2-6 | NA | TRBV6-1 | NA
CSVEAGLADSYNEQFF | TGCAGCGTTGAGGCGGGACTAGCGGACTCCTACAATGAGCAGTTCTTC | TRBJ2-1 | NA | TRBV29-1 | TRBD2
CASSPSTGNEKLFF | TGTGCCAGCAGCCCATCGACAGGGAATGAAAAACTGTTTTTT | TRBJ1-4 | NA | TRBV7-9 | TRBD1
CASSPPPWRGNTIYF | TGTGCCAGCAGCCCCCCCCCGTGGAGGGGAAACACCATATATTTT | TRBJ1-3 | many | TRBV9 | NA
CATSGQPSYEQYF | TGTGCCACCTCGGGACAGCCCTCCTACGAGCAGTACTTC | TRBJ2-7 | NA | TRBV21-1 | NA
CASSGRDGDYGYTF | TGCGCCAGCAGCGGCCGGGACGGTGACTATGGCTACACCTTC | TRBJ1-2 | NA | TRBV5-1 | NA
CASSSTGGQETQYF | TGTGCCAGCAGCTCCACAGGGGGCCAAGAGACCCAGTACTTC | TRBJ2-5 | NA | TRBV5-6 | TRBD1
CAISESQYSGENYGYTF | TGTGCCATCAGTGAGTCCCAGTACAGCGGGGAGAACTATGGCTACACCTTC | TRBJ1-2 | NA | TRBV10-3 | NA
CASSQSAGNTIYF | TGTGCCAGCAGCCAATCCGCCGGAAACACCATATATTTT | TRBJ1-3 | few | TRBV16 | NA
CASSSNSGGRGGTQYF | TGTGCCAGCAGTTCAAATAGCGGGGGTCGGGGTGGTACGCAGTATTTT | TRBJ2-3 | NA | TRBV11-2 | TRBD2
CSARPAGLANTGELFF | TGCAGTGCTAGGCCGGCGGGGCTAGCAAACACCGGGGAGCTGTTTTTT | TRBJ2-2 | many | TRBV20-1 | NA
CASSAREGAKGDEQFF | TGTGCCAGCAGCGCGCGGGAGGGGGCAAAGGGAGATGAGCAGTTCTTC | TRBJ2-1 | many | TRBV9 | TRBD2
CASSYSRTSGGPTGELFF | TGTGCCAGCAGTTACTCCCGGACTAGCGGGGGGCCGACCGGGGAGCTGTTTTTT | TRBJ2-2 | NA | TRBV6-5 | TRBD2
CASSFGQGASYNEQFF | TGTGCCAGCAGTTTTGGACAGGGGGCCTCCTACAATGAGCAGTTCTTC | TRBJ2-1 | NA | TRBV12-3/TRBV12-4 | TRBD1
CASSGGSPSEQYF | TGTGCCAGCAGCGGAGGTTCCCCCTCCGAGCAGTACTTC | TRBJ2-7 | few | TRBV9 | NA